This TCR beta chain was obtained from a study of cytomegalovirus exposure and HLA in healthy donors. Study-wide results and limits: CMV antigen specificity of three CMV-associated chains was confirmed in vitro. The authors enumerated over 150 TCR beta chains as linked to cytomegalovirus. Reports showed the classifier diagnosing cytomegalovirus status with high specificity and sensitivity. Rarity held for most TCR sequences, but there were some public TCRs that occurred in many donors.

Germline V gene lookup returns CDR1 LNHDA and CDR2 SQIVND (reference sequence). J lost 6 bases, V lost 7 bases, and 15 bases had no gene match. This CDR3 is built from 16 residues. To note about this clone: Its antigen remains unidentified.

Only in-frame clones appear in the TCRdb table, and some are missing; sequencing was by immunoSEQ multiplex PCR. The sample contains around 34,000 clones, 85% to 95% of which appear only once. The sample comprised PBMCs. The chain combines TRBV19 with TRBJ2-1, with 7 bases fitting TRBD2. This receptor was taken from a young man in good health and CMV-seronegative. This CDR3 reads CASTLSSGIPLNEQFF. Written as DNA, the CDR3 is TGTGCCAGTACCCTCAGCAGCGGGATCCCCCTCAATGAGCAGTTCTTC.